Here is one T cell receptor (beta chain) with its context. Its antigen is not identified. Losses at the gene ends were 3 bases for V and 11 bases for J; bases not matched to a gene: 18. The germline gives CDR1 SNHLY, CDR2 FYNNEI. The CDR3 has 17 amino acids. Preparation of the TCRbeta library used unique molecular identifiers. TCRdb reprocessed the PCR reads via MiXCR and lists one record per CDR3 protein. This table has about 980,000 distinct CDR3 sequences, roughly 29% appearing once. These data are taken from a study of T-cell reconstitution after alpha-beta-depleted transplantation in children. Regarding the study as a whole: Where alpha-beta T cells came from about two months after transplant was reportedly several hundred expanded graft clones. Day-60 TCRbeta diversity that was high in some patients was derived from surviving recipient T cells and thymic progenitors. It was newly produced T cells that mostly accounted for T-cell counts and diversity one year after transplant.

Sequenced material: PBMCs, mostly from graft donor cells, taken 360 days after TCRalphabeta/CD19-depleted stem cell transplant. The TCR was taken from a boy under three years old who had a stem cell transplant for SCID, so the T cells may come from the graft donor. The V and J genes are TRBV2 and TRBJ2-2; 7 bases agree with TRBD1. The chain's CDR3 is CASSDQGQRLLDIELFF. In DNA form, the CDR3 reads TGTGCCAGCAGTGATCAGGGACAGAGACTGTTGGATATAGAGCTGTTTTTT.